The next 9 T cell receptor beta chains were all read from a single sample in a study of blood T cell repertoires in COVID-19. The repertoire was sequenced with immunoSEQ multiplex PCR; TCRdb's copy has only in-frame clones and lacks some. The sample has around 250,000 clones, 91% seen once. The sequenced sample consisted of PBMCs or T cells enriched from blood (not recorded which). The receptor source for this set is a human donor in a cohort exposed to, infected with or recovered from COVID-19 (not recorded which). The donor label of this sample is uncertain.

This chain connects TRBV10-1 to TRBJ1-2, with TRBD1 matching over 7 bases. Germline lookup yields CDR1 WNHNN and CDR2 SYGVQD (reference sequence). With 6 bases clipped from V and 5 bases from J, the junction kept 9 bases outside the gene matches. This CDR3 is 14 amino acids long. For the CDR3, the DNA is TGCGCCAGCAGCCCACAGGGGAAAGAGTATGGCTACACCTTC. Residues: CASSPQGKEYGYTF.

This chain links TRBV12-3 or TRBV12-4 with TRBJ1-5; D perhaps matches TRBD1 (6 bases). There are 13 residues in the CDR3. Trimming left V 5 bases short and J 4 bases short, with 9 bases between. CDR3 DNA sequence: TGTGCCAGCAGTGGGACACCTAATCAGCCCCAGCATTTT. It translates to CASSGTPNQPQHF.

The count of this clone is one. The chain couples TRBV7-3 to TRBJ2-4, with D tentatively TRBD1 (7 bases). Per germline, CDR1 SGHTA and CDR2 FQGTGA. Trimming took 4 bases from V and 10 from J, leaving 14 bases between them. The CDR3 spans 13 residues. CDR3: CASSSRQGGIQYF. CDR3 DNA sequence: TGTGCCAGCAGCTCCCGACAGGGAGGAATTCAGTACTTC.

J is TRBJ1-6 and V is TRBV19; TRBD1 matches 9 bases. The CDR3 loop spans 13 amino acids. V was pared by 7 bases and J by 13 bases, with 8 bases of the junction left unmatched. The germline V gene encodes CDR1 LNHDA and CDR2 SQIVND (reference sequence). In DNA, the CDR3 is TGTGCCAGTACCCCGGACAGGGGCATGCCCCTCCACTTT. Translation gives CASTPDRGMPLHF.

The chain links TRBV19 to TRBJ2-3; 9 positions agree with TRBD2. V lost 5 bases to trimming and J lost 2 bases; unmatched junction nucleotides: 8. The CDR3 extends over 16 amino acids. Germline lookup yields CDR1 LNHDA and CDR2 SQIVND (reference sequence). The CDR3 loop is CASSLDSGGFTDTQYF. CDR3 sequence (DNA): TGTGCCAGTAGTCTCGACAGCGGGGGGTTCACAGATACGCAGTATTTT.

The CDR3 sequence: CASSFAGPYEQYF. CDR3 DNA: TGTGCCAGCAGTTTCGCAGGTCCCTACGAGCAGTACTTC. The chain couples TRBV27 to TRBJ2-7; D ambiguous. This CDR3 has 13 amino acids. Germline lookup yields CDR1 MNHEY and CDR2 SMNVEV (reference sequence). Trimming cost V 3 bases and J 2 bases, with 8 bases left between them.

This clone was detected only once. The chain uses TRBV5-1 and TRBJ2-1; D not resolved. The V end lost 3 bases, the J end lost 0 bases, and 10 bases lay between the germline ends. CDR1 SGHRS and CDR2 YFSETQ come from the germline V gene. The CDR3 length is 15 residues. CDR3 bases: TGCGCCAGCAGCTCCAGTGGGCCCTCCTACAATGAGCAGTTCTTC. This codes for CASSSSGPSYNEQFF.

The CDR3 protein is CASSPSGRRGSPLHF. The CDR3 DNA follows: TGTGCCAGCAGTCCAAGCGGTAGGAGAGGTTCACCCCTCCACTTT. The chain joins TRBV3-1 (or the pseudogene TRBV3-2) to TRBJ1-6; D is uncertain. From germline, CDR1 is LGHDT and CDR2 YNNKEL (reference sequence). This CDR3 spans 15 amino acids. The V gene lost 6 bases and the J gene lost 9 bases, with 18 bases spanning the gap.

The CDR3 region has the DNA TGTGCCAGCTCACCGCTCGGTTCTAACTATGGCTACACCTTC. Protein sequence: CASSPLGSNYGYTF. The chain uses TRBV18 and TRBJ1-2, with D unclear. CDR1 and CDR2 from the germline V gene are KGHSH and LQKENI. The V and J ends lost 3 bases and 0 bases respectively, with 8 bases between them. The CDR3 has 14 amino acids.